The entry below gives a single T cell receptor (beta chain) sequence along with its context. Only in-frame clones appear in the TCRdb table, and some are missing; sequencing was by immunoSEQ multiplex PCR. The sample contains about 210,000 clones, 70% to 90% of which appear only once. The data were obtained in a study of blood T cell repertoires in COVID-19. Looking at the study overall: Specimens from acute and convalescent COVID-19 originated in the United States, Italy and Spain.

The V end was cut by 4 bases, the J end by 5 bases, with 14 bases between. CDR1 and CDR2 from the germline V gene are LGHDT and YNNKEL (reference sequence). There are 14 residues in the CDR3. This receptor was taken from a human donor in a cohort sampled during active COVID-19. The specimen sequenced was peripheral blood. This chain connects TRBV3-1 (or the pseudogene TRBV3-2) to TRBJ2-5; D is perhaps TRBD2 (5 bases). The CDR3 sequence is CASSRSDGEETQYF. In nucleotides, the CDR3 is TGTGCCAGCAGCCGTTCCGACGGGGAGGAGACCCAGTACTTC.